The present T cell receptor beta chain was sequenced within a study of human T cells and chemical hapten exposure. The study's library attached unique molecular identifiers to single cDNA molecules. TCRdb redid the calling of the RACE reads with MiXCR, one entry per CDR3 protein. The sample carries over 300,000 distinct CDR3 sequences, 5% to 6.5% recorded once. Study-wide results and limits: Having alopecia, the donors may differ immunologically from healthy people. Clustering by CDR3 similarity yielded significantly more large clusters from expanded TCRs than controls. Among TCRs, those above 1 in 1000 frequency were unaffected by DPC sensitization.

This clonotype appeared many times. Its antigen is not known. Trimming removed 6 bases at V and 4 bases at J, with 12 bases between. The CDR3 runs 12 residues. Germline V gene sequence: CDR1 SQVTM, CDR2 ANQGSEA. Time point here: pre-sensitization, week 0. Treatment indicated: therapeutic diphenylcyclopropenone sensitization with weekly scalp DPC. The origin of this receptor is a woman in her fifties or sixties with alopecia areata. Some clones in this sample may be carry-over from other donors' samples. This specimen consisted of whole blood, obtained in connection with sensitization to the hapten diphenylcyclopropenone (DPC). The J gene is TRBJ2-5, the V gene TRBV29-1; D is ambiguous. CDR3 protein: CSVPGWVETQYF. DNA of the CDR3: TGCAGCGTCCCGGGCTGGGTAGAGACCCAGTACTTC.